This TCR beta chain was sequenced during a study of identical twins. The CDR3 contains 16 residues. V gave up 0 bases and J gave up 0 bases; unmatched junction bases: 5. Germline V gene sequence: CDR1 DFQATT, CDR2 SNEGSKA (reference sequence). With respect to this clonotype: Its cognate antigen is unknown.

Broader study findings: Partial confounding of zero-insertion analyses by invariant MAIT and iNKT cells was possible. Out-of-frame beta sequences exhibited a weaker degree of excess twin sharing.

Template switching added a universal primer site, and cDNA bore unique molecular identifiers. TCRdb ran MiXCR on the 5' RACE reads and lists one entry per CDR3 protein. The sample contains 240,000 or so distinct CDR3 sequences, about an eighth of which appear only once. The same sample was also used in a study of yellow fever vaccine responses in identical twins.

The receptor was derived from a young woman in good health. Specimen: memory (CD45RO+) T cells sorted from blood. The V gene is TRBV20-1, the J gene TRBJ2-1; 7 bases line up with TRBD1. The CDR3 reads CSARDPGQNSYNEQFF. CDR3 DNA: TGCAGTGCTAGAGATCCGGGACAGAACTCCTACAATGAGCAGTTCTTC.